This T cell receptor (beta chain) was obtained from a study of T cell responses to AZD1222 COVID-19 vaccine. For this clone: Its specificity is unknown.

General observations from the study: Epitopes outside B.1.351 and B.1.1.7 mutated regions reportedly drew nearly half of spike TCRs. Spike-specific TCR breadth and depth rose after two AZD1222 doses. After the peak T cell response, and only then, were repertoires sampled.

Investigators merged groups given second doses at roughly 4 or roughly 12 weeks. Sequencing was performed with immunoSEQ multiplex PCR; in TCRdb, only in-frame clones are kept and a portion is missing. The sample includes about 120,000 clones, around 84% of them seen just once. The receptor's source is an adult who received the AZD1222 COVID-19 vaccine. Specimen: peripheral blood, collected 28 days after the second AZD1222 dose.

CDR3 sequence: CASSPFRGTNNEQFF. The CDR3 bases are TGTGCCAGCAGCCCCTTTCGCGGAACGAACAATGAGCAGTTCTTC. V is TRBV11-3 and J is TRBJ2-1; D gene ambiguous. The CDR3 is 15 amino acids. The germline V and J ends were trimmed by 5 bases and 5 bases, with 16 bases remaining between them. CDR1 SGHNT and CDR2 YENEEA come from the germline V gene.